This T cell receptor beta chain was obtained from a study of CD8 T cells in Susac syndrome. The V segment lost 6 bases and the J segment 9 bases; nucleotides outside the gene matches: 7. The CDR3 runs 14 residues. RNA, at about 0.45 to 1 ug, was reverse transcribed with random hexamers. TCRdb reanalysed the immunoSEQ multiplex PCR reads using MiXCR and keeps one entry per CDR3 protein. The repertoire holds some 120,000 distinct CDR3 sequences, with around 90% as singletons. Material: CD4+ T cells from PBMCs. This receptor was taken from a human donor in good health. This chain links TRBV12-3 or TRBV12-4 with TRBJ1-4; the match to TRBD1 covers 10 bases. CDR3 region: CASSRDRGQKKLFF. DNA of the CDR3: TGTGCCAGCAGCCGCGACAGGGGGCAGAAAAAACTGTTTTTT.